One and the same sample provided the 2 T cell receptor beta chains below, sequenced in a study of shared clonotypes between healthy human individuals. Only in-frame clones appear in the TCRdb table, and some are missing; sequencing was by immunoSEQ multiplex PCR. The table has 740,000 or so clones, 55% to 85% seen once. Source material: memory CD4+ T cells sorted from blood. The subset: CD45RA-negative fraction. Receptor source: a woman aged 25 to 39 in good health.

This rearrangement joins TRBV6-5 to TRBJ1-4; no firm D call. Germline V gene data show CDR1 as MNHEY and CDR2 as SVGAGI. V shed 6 bases and J shed 2 bases, with 10 bases lying between them. This CDR3 region has 14 residues. The CDR3 is CASSTVWTNEKLFF. The CDR3 bases are TGTGCCAGCAGCACGGTATGGACTAATGAAAAACTGTTTTTT.

Regarding this clone: This may arise from a read error, as a much more abundant clone is one base away. The chain is built from TRBV5-8 and TRBJ2-3, with D unclear. CDR3 length: 11 residues. Germline-derived CDR1 and CDR2 are SGHTS and YDEGEE. The CDR3 sequence: CTSSLPETQYF. CDR3 sequence (DNA): TGTACCAGCAGTCTGCCCGAAACGCAGTATTTT.